The rows below give T cell receptor beta chains drawn from one sample of a study of blood T cell repertoires in COVID-19. Method: immunoSEQ multiplex PCR; TCRdb's copy keeps in-frame clones and lacks some. The repertoire holds fewer than 350,000 clones, with about 83% as singletons. Sequenced sample: PBMCs or T cells enriched from blood (not recorded which). Receptor source: a woman aged 40 to 50 who had recovered from COVID-19. Each CDR3 is given with its conserved first and last residue. The order of the fields is V gene, clone size, CDR3 length, CDR3 protein. The size of a clone is reported for some rows only, either as once, few or many, or as a class for expanded clones.

v_call: TRBV28; clone_size: once; cdr3_length: 16; cdr3_aa: CASRDDRGGRRSPLHF
v_call: TRBV18; clone_size: -; cdr3_length: 16; cdr3_aa: CASSPPDRLSTYEQYF
v_call: TRBV6-2/TRBV6-3; clone_size: once; cdr3_length: 14; cdr3_aa: CASSFQVLNTEAFF
v_call: TRBV6-5; clone_size: -; cdr3_length: 14; cdr3_aa: CASSPQGSGNTIYF
v_call: TRBV5-8; clone_size: -; cdr3_length: 12; cdr3_aa: CASSVSPDTQYF
v_call: TRBV6-5; clone_size: -; cdr3_length: 14; cdr3_aa: CASCAWGVVYGYTF
v_call: TRBV7-2; clone_size: once; cdr3_length: 13; cdr3_aa: CASSPFSQDEQYF
v_call: TRBV18; clone_size: -; cdr3_length: 19; cdr3_aa: CASSPTFGGQGKEDTEAFF
v_call: TRBV11-2; clone_size: -; cdr3_length: 18; cdr3_aa: CASSTGQVAGRSTDTQYF
v_call: TRBV28; clone_size: -; cdr3_length: 13; cdr3_aa: CASRGHLQETQYF
v_call: TRBV19; clone_size: -; cdr3_length: 14; cdr3_aa: CASSRGYSNQPQHF
v_call: TRBV6-2/TRBV6-3; clone_size: -; cdr3_length: 17; cdr3_aa: CASSYSPGSGNYNEQFF
v_call: TRBV7-9; clone_size: -; cdr3_length: 15; cdr3_aa: CASSSLTGVGEKLFF
v_call: TRBV9; clone_size: -; cdr3_length: 14; cdr3_aa: CASSVSGDNTEAFF
v_call: TRBV30; clone_size: -; cdr3_length: 13; cdr3_aa: CAWSGPGRYEQYF
v_call: TRBV10-1; clone_size: -; cdr3_length: 14; cdr3_aa: CASSRERSTDTQYF
v_call: TRBV27; clone_size: -; cdr3_length: 15; cdr3_aa: CASSPRRSGVYEQYF
v_call: TRBV3-1/TRBV3-2; clone_size: -; cdr3_length: 15; cdr3_aa: CASSVAGTGYFKLFF
v_call: TRBV18; clone_size: -; cdr3_length: 15; cdr3_aa: CASSSSGSIPAEQYF
v_call: TRBV18; clone_size: -; cdr3_length: 16; cdr3_aa: CASSPQWDRAPFGYTF
v_call: TRBV27; clone_size: -; cdr3_length: 13; cdr3_aa: CASSLRGNTEAFF
v_call: TRBV18; clone_size: -; cdr3_length: 15; cdr3_aa: CASSPQPATNEKLFF
v_call: TRBV3-1/TRBV3-2; clone_size: -; cdr3_length: 13; cdr3_aa: CASGDRGGYEQYF
v_call: TRBV5-4; clone_size: -; cdr3_length: 14; cdr3_aa: CASKGPRADNEQFF
v_call: TRBV7-6; clone_size: -; cdr3_length: 12; cdr3_aa: CASSSGAETQYF
v_call: TRBV6-2/TRBV6-3; clone_size: -; cdr3_length: 16; cdr3_aa: CASSPKLGGGYNEQFF